The rows below give T cell receptor beta chains drawn from one sample of a study of cytomegalovirus exposure and HLA in healthy donors. TCRdb's copy holds only in-frame clones and misses some; the assay was immunoSEQ multiplex PCR. This sample has 150,000 or so clones; around 86% occur once, and the top ten carry under 3.5%. Material: PBMCs. These receptors came from a man between 18 and 29 years old in good health and CMV-seropositive. Both conserved end residues are part of each CDR3. Fields, in order: D gene, clone size, V gene, J gene, CDR3 DNA, CDR3 protein. The D gene is left open where the match is weak. The size field is filled for only some rows; it gives once, few, many or a size class.

.	.	TRBV6-1	TRBJ2-7	TGTGCCAGCAGCCTACTATTGGAAGAGCAGTACTTC	CASSLLLEEQYF
TRBD2	.	TRBV30	TRBJ2-3	TGTGCCTGGAGCTTTCTAGCGGATCCCACAGATACGCAGTATTTT	CAWSFLADPTDTQYF
TRBD1	.	TRBV5-6	TRBJ1-2	TGTGCCAGCGGATCGGACAGGGATTATGGCTACACCTTC	CASGSDRDYGYTF
.	.	TRBV29-1	TRBJ2-7	TGCAGCGTTGAGATGCGGCCCTACGAGCAGTACTTC	CSVEMRPYEQYF
.	few	TRBV4-2	TRBJ2-7	TGTGCCAGCAGCCAAGCCCCCGCGGTCGAGCAGTACTTC	CASSQAPAVEQYF
TRBD1	.	TRBV5-1	TRBJ2-5	TGCGCCAGCAGCGGACAGGGATATCAAGAGACCCAGTACTTC	CASSGQGYQETQYF
.	.	TRBV6-5	TRBJ1-1	TGTGCCAGCAGTTACGGTAAGGACCGACTAAACACTGAAGCTTTCTTT	CASSYGKDRLNTEAFF
.	.	TRBV28	TRBJ2-7	TGTGCCAGCAGCAACGAAACTCCGAACGGCTACGAGCAGTACTTC	CASSNETPNGYEQYF
TRBD2	once	TRBV28	TRBJ2-3	TGTGCCAGCGGGACTAGCGGGAGTCTTCGCACAGATACGCAGTATTTT	CASGTSGSLRTDTQYF
TRBD2	once	TRBV9	TRBJ2-7	TGTGCCAGCAGCGTAGGGGGTAGCGGGAGTATCTACGAGCAGTACTTC	CASSVGGSGSIYEQYF
.	.	TRBV5-6	TRBJ1-1	TGTGCCAGCAGCTTGGACAGGAGGGCCACTGAAGCTTTCTTT	CASSLDRRATEAFF
TRBD1	.	TRBV7-9	TRBJ2-7	TGTGCCAGCAGCTTAGAGGGACAGGTAAAACCCCTCGGCGAGCAGTACTTC	CASSLEGQVKPLGEQYF
.	.	TRBV6-6	TRBJ2-7	TGTGCCAGCGGCAGAGACTCGTTCTACGAGCAGTACTTC	CASGRDSFYEQYF
.	many	TRBV11-2	TRBJ1-5	TGTGCCAGCAGCGGGACAAATAGCAATCAGCCCCAGCATTTT	CASSGTNSNQPQHF
.	.	TRBV6-5	TRBJ2-5	TGTGCCAGCAGAGAAGGACAGTACCAAGAGACCCAGTACTTC	CASREGQYQETQYF
.	.	TRBV27	TRBJ2-3	TGTGCCAGCAGTCCCGGTGGAGGGCCTAGCACAGATACGCAGTATTTT	CASSPGGGPSTDTQYF
TRBD2	.	TRBV2	TRBJ2-2	TGTGCCAGCAGTGGGCTAGCGGGGGACTTTTCCGGGGAGCTGTTTTTT	CASSGLAGDFSGELFF
TRBD1	.	TRBV10-3	TRBJ1-2	TGTGCCATCAGTGGGGTTCAGGGGGACTATGGCTACACCTTC	CAISGVQGDYGYTF
.	once	TRBV19	TRBJ1-5	TGTGCCAGTAGACCAATTTATTCGGGGAGACATAGCAATCAGCCCCAGCATTTT	CASRPIYSGRHSNQPQHF
TRBD2	.	TRBV11-3	TRBJ2-1	TGTGCCAGCAGCCAACGAGGACTAGAAGGCTACAATGAGCAGTTCTTC	CASSQRGLEGYNEQFF
.	.	TRBV4-3	TRBJ2-7	TGCGCCAGCAGCCAAGAATGGGCCTCCGAGCAGTACTTC	CASSQEWASEQYF
.	.	TRBV12-5	TRBJ1-1	TGTGCTAGTGGTTTGGGACAGGTCCTTGAAGCTTTCTTT	CASGLGQVLEAFF
TRBD1	.	TRBV11-2	TRBJ1-2	TGTGCCAGCAGCTTAACAGGGGGCGATGGCTACACCTTC	CASSLTGGDGYTF
.	.	TRBV29-1	TRBJ2-1	TGCAGCACTTCTTCGATTGGGGCCGCAATGAAGCAGTTCTTC	CSTSSIGAAMKQFF
TRBD2	.	TRBV6-1	TRBJ2-3	TGTGCCAGCAGGGGAGGGGTAGTCACAGATACGCAGTATTTT	CASRGGVVTDTQYF
TRBD2	.	TRBV15	TRBJ2-1	TGTGCCACCCAGACTAGCGGCTACCCCTCCTACAATGAGCAGTTCTTC	CATQTSGYPSYNEQFF
.	.	TRBV7-9	TRBJ2-5	TGTGCCAGCAGCTTAGGCGGCCCCACCCGGGAGACCCAGTACTTC	CASSLGGPTRETQYF